This T cell receptor beta chain stems from a study of blood T cell repertoires in COVID-19. Sequencing used immunoSEQ multiplex PCR; TCRdb keeps in-frame clones, though not all of them. The top ten hold around 4% of the sample, which has 200,000 to 300,000 clones, roughly 84% seen once. The TCR originated in a man in his fifties or sixties with acute or convalescent COVID-19. Material for sequencing was peripheral blood.

CDR3 sequence reads: CASSFDRGDSGANVLTF. The DNA of the CDR3 is TGTGCCAGCAGCTTCGACAGGGGTGACTCTGGGGCCAACGTCCTGACTTTC. The chain links TRBV7-9 to TRBJ2-6, with 8 bases matching TRBD1. This CDR3 comprises 17 residues. Looked up from germline, CDR1 is SEHNR and CDR2 is FQNEAQ (reference sequence). J gave up 0 bases and V 3 bases, and 4 bases lay outside the gene matches.